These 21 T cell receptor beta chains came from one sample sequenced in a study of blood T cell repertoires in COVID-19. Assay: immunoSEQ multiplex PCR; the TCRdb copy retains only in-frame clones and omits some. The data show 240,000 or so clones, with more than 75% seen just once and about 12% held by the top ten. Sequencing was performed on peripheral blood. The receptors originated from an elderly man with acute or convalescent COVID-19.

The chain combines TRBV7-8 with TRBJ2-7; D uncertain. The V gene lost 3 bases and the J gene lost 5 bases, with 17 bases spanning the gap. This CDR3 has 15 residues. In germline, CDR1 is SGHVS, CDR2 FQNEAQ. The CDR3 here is CASSFRRGSSNEQYF. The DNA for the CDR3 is TGTGCCAGCAGCTTCAGAAGAGGCTCTTCGAACGAGCAGTACTTC.

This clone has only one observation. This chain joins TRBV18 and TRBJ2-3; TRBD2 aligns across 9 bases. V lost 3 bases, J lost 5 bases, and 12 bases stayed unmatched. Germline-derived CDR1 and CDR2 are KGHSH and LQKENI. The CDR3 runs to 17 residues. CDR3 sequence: CASSPLAGTPKGDTQYF. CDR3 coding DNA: TGTGCCAGCTCACCCCTAGCGGGGACCCCTAAGGGAGATACGCAGTATTTT.

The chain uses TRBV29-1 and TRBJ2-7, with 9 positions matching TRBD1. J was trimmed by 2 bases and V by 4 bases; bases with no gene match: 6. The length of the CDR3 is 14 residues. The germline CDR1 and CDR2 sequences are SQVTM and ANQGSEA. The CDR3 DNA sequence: TGCAGCGTTGGGGGGGGACAGGGAACCTACGAGCAGTACTTC. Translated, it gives CSVGGGQGTYEQYF.

This CDR3 reads CASSEVLGGLVDTQYF. The CDR3 DNA reads as TGTGCCAGCAGTGAAGTTTTAGGGGGACTAGTGGATACGCAGTATTTT. The rearrangement links TRBV6-1 to TRBJ2-3, with TRBD2 identical over 8 bases. The CDR3 runs to 16 residues. Germline CDR1 reads MNHNS; CDR2 reads SASEGT. J was trimmed by 6 bases and V by 1 base; bases with no gene match: 9.

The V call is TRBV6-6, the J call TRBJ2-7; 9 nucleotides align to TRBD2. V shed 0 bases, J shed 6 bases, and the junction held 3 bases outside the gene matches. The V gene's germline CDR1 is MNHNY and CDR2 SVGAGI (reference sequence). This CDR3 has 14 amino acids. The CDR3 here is CASSYSGSGSEQYF. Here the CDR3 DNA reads TGTGCCAGCAGTTACTCAGGTAGCGGGAGCGAGCAGTACTTC.

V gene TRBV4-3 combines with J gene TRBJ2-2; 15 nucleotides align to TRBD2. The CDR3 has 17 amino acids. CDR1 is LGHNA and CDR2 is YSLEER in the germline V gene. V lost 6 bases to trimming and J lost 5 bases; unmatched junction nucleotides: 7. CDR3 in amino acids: CASSPGLAGGKTGELFF. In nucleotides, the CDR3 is TGCGCCAGCAGTCCGGGACTAGCGGGGGGCAAGACCGGGGAGCTGTTTTTT.

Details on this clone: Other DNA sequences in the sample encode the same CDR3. In DNA form, the CDR3 reads TGCAGCGTTGGGACTAGCGGGAGTTACGAGCAGTACTTC. It codes for CSVGTSGSYEQYF. The gene calls are TRBV29-1 and TRBJ2-7; 13 bases are a match to TRBD2. This CDR3 spans 13 amino acids. V was clipped by 4 bases and J by 4 bases; unmatched bases: 1. Per germline, CDR1 SQVTM and CDR2 ANQGSEA.

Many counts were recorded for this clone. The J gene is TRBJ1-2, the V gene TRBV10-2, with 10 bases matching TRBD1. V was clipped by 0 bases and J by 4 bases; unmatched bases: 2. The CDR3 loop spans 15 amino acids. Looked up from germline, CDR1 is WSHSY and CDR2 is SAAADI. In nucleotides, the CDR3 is TGCGCCAGCAGTGAGTCGACAGGGGGCGTCTATGGCTACACCTTC. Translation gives CASSESTGGVYGYTF.

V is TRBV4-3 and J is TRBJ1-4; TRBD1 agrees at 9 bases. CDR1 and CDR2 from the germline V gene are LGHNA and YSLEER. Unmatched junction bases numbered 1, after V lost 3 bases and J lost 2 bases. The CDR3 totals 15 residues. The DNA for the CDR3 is TGCGCCAGCAGCCAGGGGACAGGGACTAATGAAAAACTGTTTTTT. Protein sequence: CASSQGTGTNEKLFF.

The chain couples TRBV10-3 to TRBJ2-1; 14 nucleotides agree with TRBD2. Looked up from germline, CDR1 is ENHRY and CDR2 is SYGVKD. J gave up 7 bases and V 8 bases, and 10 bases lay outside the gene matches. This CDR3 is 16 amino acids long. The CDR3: CAIGGLAGVSGNEQFF. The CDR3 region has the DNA TGTGCCATCGGGGGACTAGCGGGAGTAAGTGGGAATGAGCAGTTCTTC.

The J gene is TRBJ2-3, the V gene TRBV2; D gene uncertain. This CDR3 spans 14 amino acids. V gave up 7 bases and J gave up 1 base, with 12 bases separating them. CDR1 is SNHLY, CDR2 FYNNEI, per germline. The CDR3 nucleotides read TGTGCCAGCACCCTCCCCCGAGGCACAGATACGCAGTATTTT. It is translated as CASTLPRGTDTQYF.

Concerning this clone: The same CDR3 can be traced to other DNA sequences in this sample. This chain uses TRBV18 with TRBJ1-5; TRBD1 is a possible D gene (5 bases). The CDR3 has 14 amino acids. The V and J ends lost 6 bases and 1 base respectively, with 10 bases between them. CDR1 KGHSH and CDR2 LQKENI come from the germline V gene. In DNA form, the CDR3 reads TGTGCCAGCTCCCCGGGGGGAAGCAATCAGCCCCAGCATTTT. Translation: CASSPGGSNQPQHF.

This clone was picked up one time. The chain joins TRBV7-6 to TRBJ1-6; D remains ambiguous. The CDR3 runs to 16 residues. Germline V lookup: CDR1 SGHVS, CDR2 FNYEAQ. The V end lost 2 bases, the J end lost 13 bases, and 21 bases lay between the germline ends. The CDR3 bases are TGTGCCAGCAGCTTATCCGACCGGGGTATTAATTTCCCCCTCCACTTT. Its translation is CASSLSDRGINFPLHF.

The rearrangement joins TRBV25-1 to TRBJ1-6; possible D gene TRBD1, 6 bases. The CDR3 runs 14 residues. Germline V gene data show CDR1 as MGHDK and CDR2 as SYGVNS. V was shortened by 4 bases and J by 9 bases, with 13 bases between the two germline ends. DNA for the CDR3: TGTGCCAGCAGTGTGGGGACAAGGGCTTCACCCCTCCACTTT. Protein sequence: CASSVGTRASPLHF.

The CDR3 here is CASSSHGLQTEAFF. CDR3 in DNA: TGTGCCAGCAGTTCACACGGACTCCAAACTGAAGCTTTCTTT. The chain recombines TRBV28 with TRBJ1-1; unclear D gene. This CDR3 contains 14 residues. CDR1 MDHEN and CDR2 SYDVKM come from the germline V gene. V was shortened by 4 bases and J by 5 bases, with 14 bases between the two germline ends.

In nucleotides, the CDR3 is TGTGCCAGCAGTGAAGCTAGGGGGCCGTTTGATTTCTTT. Its protein product is CASSEARGPFDFF. J is TRBJ1-1 and V is TRBV6-1, with 7 bases identical to TRBD1. Germline V gives CDR1 MNHNS, CDR2 SASEGT. V was clipped by 0 bases and J by 13 bases; unmatched bases: 8. This CDR3 has 13 residues.

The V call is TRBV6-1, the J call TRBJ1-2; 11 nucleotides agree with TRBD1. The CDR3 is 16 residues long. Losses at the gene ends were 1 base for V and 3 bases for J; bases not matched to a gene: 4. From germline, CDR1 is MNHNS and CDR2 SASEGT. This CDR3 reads CASSEGGTGGYYGYTF. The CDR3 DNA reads TGTGCCAGCAGTGAAGGGGGGACAGGGGGATACTATGGCTACACCTTC.

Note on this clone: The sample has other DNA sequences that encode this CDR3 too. The CDR3 protein is CASSLGLASYEQYF. CDR3 coding DNA: TGCGCCAGCAGCTTGGGACTTGCCTCCTACGAGCAGTACTTC. V gene TRBV5-1 combines with J gene TRBJ2-7; no clear D gene. Per germline, CDR1 SGHRS and CDR2 YFSETQ. The CDR3 sequence is 14 residues long. Trimming took 0 bases from V and 0 from J, leaving 7 bases between them.

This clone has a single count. CDR3 residues: CASSLRQGSSPLHF. DNA for the CDR3: TGTGCCAGCAGCCTCCGACAGGGGAGCTCACCCCTCCACTTT. The V call is TRBV6-5, the J call TRBJ1-6; TRBD1 matches at 8 bases. The trim removed 6 bases at V and 10 bases at J, leaving 8 bases unmatched. There are 14 residues in the CDR3. CDR1 is MNHEY and CDR2 is SVGAGI in the germline V gene.

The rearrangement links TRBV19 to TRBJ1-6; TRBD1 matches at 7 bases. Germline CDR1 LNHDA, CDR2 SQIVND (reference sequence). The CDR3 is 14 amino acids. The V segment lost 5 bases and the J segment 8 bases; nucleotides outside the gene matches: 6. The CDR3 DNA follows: TGTGCCAGTAGTCCCCGGACAGGATATTCACCCCTCCACTTT. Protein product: CASSPRTGYSPLHF.

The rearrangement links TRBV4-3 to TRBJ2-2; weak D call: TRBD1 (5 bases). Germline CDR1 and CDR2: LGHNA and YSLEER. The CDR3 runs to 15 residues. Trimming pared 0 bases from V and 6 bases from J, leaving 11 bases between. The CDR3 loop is CASSQEGARPGELFF. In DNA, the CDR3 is TGCGCCAGCAGCCAAGAAGGGGCCCGACCCGGGGAGCTGTTTTTT.